These T cell receptor beta chains were read from a single sample in a study of CD8+CD57+ T cells in acquired aplastic anemia. In TCRdb, the reads were re-called with MiXCR into one record per CDR3 protein. The sample holds 160,000 or so distinct CDR3 sequences, 60% to 80% seen once. Material for sequencing was sorted CD4+, CD8+, or CD8+CD57+ T cells (not recorded which) from PBMCs. The receptor set was obtained from a human donor with aplastic anemia. Each CDR3 is given without its conserved first and last residue. A D gene is named only where the DNA matches it firmly. Only part of the rows carry a size: once, few, many, or a class if the clone is expanded.

TRBJ2-7 NA NA TRBV19 ASSTDRGRLVEQY
TRBJ2-1 NA NA TRBV20-1 SATPSYNEQF
TRBJ2-5 TRBD2 NA TRBV10-3 AIRTSGGARETQY
TRBJ2-2 NA few TRBV20-1 SASGSFTGELF
TRBJ2-1 NA few TRBV2 ASSVRNEQF
TRBJ2-1 TRBD2 NA TRBV10-1 ATSSGGPGNEQF
TRBJ1-1 NA NA TRBV2 ASSEGDWAEAF
TRBJ2-7 NA NA TRBV24-1 ATSSTGTRPFSYEQY
TRBJ2-7 NA NA TRBV24-1 ATSDCPGNYEQY
TRBJ1-2 NA NA TRBV2 ASSADMGYGYT
TRBJ2-5 NA NA TRBV9 ASSTYPGLQETQY
TRBJ1-1 NA NA TRBV7-2 ASQFVQANTEAF
TRBJ2-5 TRBD1 NA TRBV5-1 ASSSTGDSETQY
TRBJ1-4 NA few TRBV6-1 ASSEGGTVEKLF
TRBJ2-2 NA NA TRBV19 ASRSASLADNTGELF
TRBJ2-3 NA NA TRBV7-7 ASSLTGSSTDTQY
TRBJ1-4 NA NA TRBV25-1 ASSVYRANEKLF
TRBJ2-2 TRBD2 NA TRBV24-1 ATSDVAGTNTGELF
TRBJ2-7 TRBD1 few TRBV19 ASSFAWTGSYEQY
TRBJ2-3 NA NA TRBV20-1 SAPGVSIGDTQY
TRBJ1-6 NA NA TRBV7-2 ASSYNSPLH
TRBJ2-7 NA NA TRBV19 ASSLTLGDYEQY
TRBJ2-3 TRBD2 once TRBV15 ATSKGLAGRADTQY
TRBJ2-7 TRBD1 NA TRBV19 ASKKDRGDYEQY
TRBJ2-2 TRBD2 NA TRBV20-1 SARAVASGRPRTGELF